Following are 15 T cell receptor beta chains from one sample sequenced in a study of T cell clonotyping in hematopoietic cell transplantation. The repertoire was sequenced with immunoSEQ multiplex PCR; TCRdb's copy has only in-frame clones and lacks some. The data contain some 9,300 clones, roughly 91% of them singletons. The time point here: recipient sample about 28 days before transplant, after cytoreduction. The sample consisted of peripheral blood mononuclear cells, taken before stem cell transplant. The receptors here all came from a woman aged 45-65 years with chronic myeloid leukemia. Some clones in this sample may be carry-over from other donors' samples.

For the CDR3, the DNA is TGTGCCAGCAGCTTAGCGGGAGCTGACACCGGGGAGCTGTTTTTT. This sequence encodes CASSLAGADTGELFF. V and J are TRBV7-3 and TRBJ2-2; 7 positions agree with TRBD2. The CDR3 covers 15 residues. Losses at the gene ends were 2 bases for V and 3 bases for J; bases not matched to a gene: 3. Per the germline V gene, CDR1 is SGHTA and CDR2 is FQGTGA.

The rearrangement uses TRBV4-1 and TRBJ1-5, with D perhaps matching TRBD1 (5 bases). CDR3 length: 14 residues. CDR1 and CDR2 from the germline V gene are MGHRA and YSYEKL. The V end was cut by 2 bases, the J end by 8 bases, with 13 bases between. Here the CDR3 reads CASSQPTQGKPQHF. The DNA for the CDR3 is TGCGCCAGCAGCCAACCCACCCAGGGAAAGCCCCAGCATTTT.

This clone was seen a handful of times. The chain carries TRBV2 and TRBJ2-6; D remains ambiguous. The germline CDR1 and CDR2 sequences are SNHLY and FYNNEI. V was trimmed by 8 bases and J by 0 bases, leaving 14 bases between them. The CDR3 covers 16 residues. The CDR3 bases are TGTGCCAGCGGCATTACTGCTTTCTCTGGGGCCAACGTCCTGACTTTC. Its translation: CASGITAFSGANVLTF.

The chain links TRBV7-8 to TRBJ2-3; D gene ambiguous. This CDR3 is 15 amino acids long. The germline CDR1 and CDR2 sequences are SGHVS and FQNEAQ. Trimming took off 4 bases at V and 0 bases at J, with 11 bases between the two ends. The CDR3 protein is CASSSRIGSTDTQYF. In DNA form, the CDR3 reads TGTGCCAGCAGCTCCCGGATCGGGAGCACAGATACGCAGTATTTT.

This clone was detected once. The V and J genes are TRBV28 and TRBJ2-7; tentative D call: TRBD1 (6 bases). The CDR3 is 17 residues long. The V end lost 5 bases, the J end lost 7 bases, and 27 bases lay between the germline ends. Germline CDR1 MDHEN, CDR2 SYDVKM. The CDR3 sequence: CASSLETDRPYSKEQYF. The CDR3, as DNA: TGTGCCAGCAGTCTTGAGACGGACAGACCCTACAGTAAAGAGCAGTACTTC.

This clone was found a few times. The chain couples TRBV5-1 to TRBJ1-5; D ambiguous. The CDR3 has 15 amino acids. The V end lost 0 bases, the J end lost 0 bases, and 7 bases lay between the germline ends. Germline CDR1 reads SGHRS; CDR2 reads YFSETQ. This chain's CDR3 is CASSLDSYSNQPQHF. DNA for the CDR3: TGCGCCAGCAGCTTGGACAGTTATAGCAATCAGCCCCAGCATTTT.

In this sample, this clone turned up a few times. The chain employs TRBV7-9 and TRBJ2-7, with a possible D match to TRBD1 (6 bases). This CDR3 has 14 amino acids. Germline CDR1 reads SEHNR; CDR2 reads FQNEAQ (reference sequence). Trimming took off 11 bases at V and 4 bases at J, with 21 bases between the two ends. The CDR3 protein is CALAGHRAFYEQYF. As DNA, the CDR3 is TGTGCCTTAGCCGGACACAGGGCGTTTTACGAGCAGTACTTC.

This clone has a handful of counts. The V and J genes are TRBV6-6 and TRBJ2-1, with TRBD2 identical over 8 bases. Germline V gene data show CDR1 as MNHNY and CDR2 as SVGAGI (reference sequence). The CDR3 loop spans 16 amino acids. The V segment lost 0 bases and the J segment 5 bases; nucleotides outside the gene matches: 6. The CDR3 loop is CASSYSGGTRNNEQFF. In nucleotides, the CDR3 is TGTGCCAGCAGTTACTCAGGAGGGACTAGGAACAATGAGCAGTTCTTC.

The chain links TRBV4-1 to TRBJ2-3; 7 nucleotides line up with TRBD1. J gave up 4 bases and V 0 bases, and 10 bases lay outside the gene matches. Looked up from germline, CDR1 is MGHRA and CDR2 is YSYEKL. This CDR3 has 17 residues. CDR3 coding DNA: TGCGCCAGCAGCCAAGAAGGGGGCCTCGGCCCTGCAGATACGCAGTATTTT. As protein: CASSQEGGLGPADTQYF.

V gene TRBV7-9 combines with J gene TRBJ1-1, with unresolved D. Germline CDR1 SEHNR, CDR2 FQNEAQ (reference sequence). The CDR3 totals 15 residues. V lost 6 bases, J lost 1 base, and 15 bases lay in between. The CDR3 DNA reads as TGTGCCAGCAGGGCCCTTGCGACATCGAACACTGAAGCTTTCTTT. Residues: CASRALATSNTEAFF.

The chain carries TRBV5-4 and TRBJ1-1; unclear D gene. Per germline, CDR1 SGHNT and CDR2 YYREEE (reference sequence). Trimming took off 0 bases at V and 1 base at J, with 10 bases between the two ends. The CDR3 contains 15 residues. This chain's CDR3 is CASSLEWTENTEAFF. CDR3 coding DNA: TGTGCCAGCAGCTTGGAGTGGACGGAGAACACTGAAGCTTTCTTT.

The chain couples TRBV7-9 to TRBJ1-4; D is unclear. The CDR3 totals 13 residues. Trimming left V 4 bases short and J 7 bases short, with 10 bases between. The V gene's germline CDR1 is SEHNR and CDR2 FQNEAQ (reference sequence). CDR3 loop: CASSSQLGEKLFF. The CDR3 region has the DNA TGTGCCAGCAGCTCCCAGTTGGGTGAAAAACTGTTTTTT.

The chain joins TRBV5-6 to TRBJ1-1; maybe TRBD1 (6 bases). Between the trimmed V and J ends, which lost 4 bases and 2 bases, there was a span of 12 bases. The V gene's germline CDR1 is SGHDT and CDR2 YYEEEE. This CDR3 has 14 amino acids. As DNA, the CDR3 is TGTGCCAGCAGCGCCGGGACAACTAACACTGAAGCTTTCTTT. This translates into CASSAGTTNTEAFF.

The chain uses TRBV10-3 and TRBJ2-1; the match to TRBD2 covers 7 bases. Germline lookup yields CDR1 ENHRY and CDR2 SYGVKD. The CDR3 runs 14 residues. V shed 0 bases and J 10 bases; nucleotides not matched to a gene: 6. DNA of the CDR3: TGTGCCATCAGTGAGTCGGGGACTATGCACGAGCAGTTCTTC. Translation gives CAISESGTMHEQFF.

V usage is TRBV6-5 and J usage is TRBJ2-1; D not resolved. The germline V gene has CDR1 MNHEY and CDR2 SVGAGI. V was clipped by 3 bases and J by 7 bases, with 4 bases between them. The CDR3 has 11 residues. Here the CDR3 DNA reads TGTGCCAGCAGTTATGAAAATGAGCAGTTCTTC. This codes for CASSYENEQFF.